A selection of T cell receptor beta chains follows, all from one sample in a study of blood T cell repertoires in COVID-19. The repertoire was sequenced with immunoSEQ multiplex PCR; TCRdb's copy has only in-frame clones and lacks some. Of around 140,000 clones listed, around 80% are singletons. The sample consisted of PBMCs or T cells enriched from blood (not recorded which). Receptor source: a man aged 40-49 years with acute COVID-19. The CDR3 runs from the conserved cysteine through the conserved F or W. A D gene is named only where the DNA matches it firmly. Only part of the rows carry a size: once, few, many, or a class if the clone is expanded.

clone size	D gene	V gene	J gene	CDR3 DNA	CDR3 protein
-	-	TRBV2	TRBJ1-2	TGTGCCAGCAGTGATGAGAACTATGGCTACACCTTC	CASSDENYGYTF
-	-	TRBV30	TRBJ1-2	TGTGCCTGGAGTCCCGGGAACTATGGCTACACCTTC	CAWSPGNYGYTF
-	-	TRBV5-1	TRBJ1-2	TGCGCCAGCAGCTCGACATTGGGTGGCTACACCTTC	CASSSTLGGYTF
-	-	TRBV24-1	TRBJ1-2	TGTGCCACCAGTGGCTTGGGAGATGGCTACACCTTC	CATSGLGDGYTF
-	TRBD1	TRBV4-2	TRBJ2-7	TGTGCCAGCAGCCCGACAGGGGGACGGGACGAGCAGTACTTC	CASSPTGGRDEQYF
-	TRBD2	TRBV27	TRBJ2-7	TGTGCCAGCAGACTCCTAGCGGGAGACGAGCAGTACTTC	CASRLLAGDEQYF
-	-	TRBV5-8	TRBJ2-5	TGTGCCAGCAGCCCTTCGTACCAAGAGACCCAGTACTTC	CASSPSYQETQYF
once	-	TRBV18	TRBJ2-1	TGTGCCAGCTCACCACCTAATCCAGGGAAAAATGAGCAGTTCTTC	CASSPPNPGKNEQFF
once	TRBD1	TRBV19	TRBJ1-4	TGTGCCAGTCTAGGACAGGGTGGGGAAAAACTGTTTTTT	CASLGQGGEKLFF
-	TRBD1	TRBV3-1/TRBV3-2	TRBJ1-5	TGTGCCAGCAGCCTTCAAGGACAGGGTAGCAATCAGCCCCAGCATTTT	CASSLQGQGSNQPQHF
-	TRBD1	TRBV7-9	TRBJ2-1	TGTGCCAGCAGCTTCCAGGGGGCGGGTGAGCAGTTCTTC	CASSFQGAGEQFF
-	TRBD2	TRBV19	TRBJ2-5	TGTGCCAGTAGTGAACCTCCGGGACTAGCGCAAGAGACCCAGTACTTC	CASSEPPGLAQETQYF
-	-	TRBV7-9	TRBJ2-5	TGTGCCAGCAGCTTATTTGGCAGGGGAGAGACCCAGTACTTC	CASSLFGRGETQYF
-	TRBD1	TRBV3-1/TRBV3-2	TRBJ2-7	TGTGCCAGCAGCCATTTGGACAGGGGGCTATACGAGCAGTACTTC	CASSHLDRGLYEQYF
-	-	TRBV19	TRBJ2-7	TGTGCCAGTAGTATAGGAGGAGGATACTCCTACGAGCAGTACTTC	CASSIGGGYSYEQYF
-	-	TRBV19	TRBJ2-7	TGTGCCAGTAGTTTCACTACAGGGGGGGATTCCTACGAGCAGTACTTC	CASSFTTGGDSYEQYF
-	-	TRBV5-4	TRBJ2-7	TGTGCCAGCAGCCGCGAAGGAGGGAGGCCGGGTCGATTC	CASSREGGRPGRF
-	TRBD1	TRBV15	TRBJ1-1	TGTGCCACCAGCAGGCCCGGGACAGGGAACACTGAAGCTTTCTTT	CATSRPGTGNTEAFF
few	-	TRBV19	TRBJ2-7	TGTGCCAGTAGTATAGAGGTCGGAGCCTACGAGCAGTACTTC	CASSIEVGAYEQYF
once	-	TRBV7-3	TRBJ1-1	TGTGCCAGCAGCGCGACCCAGGGGTTAGGCACTGAAGCTTTCTTT	CASSATQGLGTEAFF
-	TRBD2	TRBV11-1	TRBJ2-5	TGTGCCAGCAGCTTACTTCAGCGGGAGGGCCGAGAGACCCAGTACTTC	CASSLLQREGRETQYF
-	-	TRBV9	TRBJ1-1	TGTGCCAGCAGCGCCTGGGGGGGCGGCACTGAAGCTTTCTTT	CASSAWGGGTEAFF
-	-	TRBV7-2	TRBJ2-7	TGTGCCAGCAGCTTATCGACAGGACACTCCTACGAGCAGTACTTC	CASSLSTGHSYEQYF
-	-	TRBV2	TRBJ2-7	TGTGCCAGCAGTGAAAACGGACTCGACGAGCAGTACTTC	CASSENGLDEQYF
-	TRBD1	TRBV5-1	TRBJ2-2	TGCGCCAGCAGCTTCCCCTCAGGGGGCGCCGACACCGGGGAGCTGTTTTTT	CASSFPSGGADTGELFF
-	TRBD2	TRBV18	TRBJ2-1	TGTGCCAGCTTTCTAGCGGTCAACTCCTACAATGAGCAGTTCTTC	CASFLAVNSYNEQFF
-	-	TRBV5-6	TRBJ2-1	TGTGCCAGCAGCTTGGGACAGTCCTACAATGAGCAGTTCTTC	CASSLGQSYNEQFF
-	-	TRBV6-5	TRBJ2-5	TGTGCCAGCATTCCCAGGGTAGGAGAGACCCAGTACTTC	CASIPRVGETQYF
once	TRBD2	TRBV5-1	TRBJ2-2	TGCGCCAGCAGCTTGCGGGGGGGAAATTACGAAACCGGGGAGCTGTTTTTT	CASSLRGGNYETGELFF
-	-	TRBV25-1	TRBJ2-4	TGTGCCAGCAACCGACTAGGAGCCAAAAACATTCAGTACTTC	CASNRLGAKNIQYF
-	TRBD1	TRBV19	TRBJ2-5	TGTGCCAGTAGTGCGACAGGGGGGAACCAGTACTTC	CASSATGGNQYF
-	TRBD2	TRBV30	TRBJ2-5	TGTGCCTGGAGCACTAGCGGGCAAGAGACCCAGTACTTC	CAWSTSGQETQYF
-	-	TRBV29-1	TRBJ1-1	TGCAGCGTTGAAAGGGGGGGGAACACTGAAGCTTTCTTT	CSVERGGNTEAFF
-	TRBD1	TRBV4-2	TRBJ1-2	TGTGCCAGCAGCCAAGATTTTGGGGGAACAGGGGTCTATGGCTACACCTTC	CASSQDFGGTGVYGYTF
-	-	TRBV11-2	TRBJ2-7	TGTGCCAGCAGCCTAGTGGGGCGTTACGAGCAGTACTTC	CASSLVGRYEQYF
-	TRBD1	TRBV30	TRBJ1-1	TGTGCCTGGAGTAAACAGGGGAATCGGGCTTTCTTT	CAWSKQGNRAFF